This note documents a single T cell receptor (beta chain) sequence. Antigen specificity is unknown. The data derive from a study of radiation and T cells in renal cell carcinoma. V was clipped by 0 bases and J by 2 bases, with 12 bases between them. Per germline, CDR1 LGHNA and CDR2 YSLEER. The CDR3 runs 16 residues. The study's findings and limits: From baseline, blood top tumor clonotypes peaked at 2 weeks post-radiation.

Time point indicated: baseline pretreatment blood. Specified treatment: 15 Gy SBRT to primary tumor, nephrectomy 4 weeks later. This renal cell carcinoma was of the clear cell type. Assay: immunoSEQ multiplex PCR; the TCRdb copy retains only in-frame clones and omits some. Here the sample spans 130,000 or so clones, less than 85% being singletons. This receptor was identified in a woman in her forties or fifties with renal cell carcinoma. The rearrangement links TRBV4-3 to TRBJ2-3; the D is unclear. Sequencing used blood, obtained from a patient whose treatment included radiotherapy and nephrectomy. CDR3 in DNA: TGCGCCAGCAGCCAAGATCAACGGCTCCCCACAGATACGCAGTATTTT. This codes for CASSQDQRLPTDTQYF.